Presented here are 19 T cell receptor beta chains from one specimen sequenced in a study of molecular identifiers for immune sequencing clone quantification. TCRdb independently ran MiXCR on the PCR reads; one entry per CDR3 protein. Here the sample spans 300,000 to 400,000 distinct CDR3 sequences, 24% being singletons. Sample: naive CD8+ T cells from blood, with Jurkat cell RNA spiked in. The subset denotes: FACS-sorted CD8+CD4-CCR7+CD45RA+ naive T cells. The receptors derive from a human donor in good health. Some libraries in this study had Jurkat cell RNA spiked in.

This clonotype has a handful of counts. This chain joins TRBV4-3 and TRBJ1-3; tentatively, D is TRBD1 (5 bases). Germline assignment: CDR1 LGHNA and CDR2 YSLEER. V was clipped by 1 base and J by 1 base, with 11 bases between them. The length of the CDR3 is 16 residues. CDR3 nucleotide sequence: TGCGCCAGCAGCCAAGGCAATCAGGGTTCTGGAAACACCATATATTTT. Its translation is CASSQGNQGSGNTIYF.

The rearrangement joins TRBV6-2 or TRBV6-3 to TRBJ2-3; D is unclear. Germline loops: CDR1 MNHEY, CDR2 SVGEGT. V gave up 7 bases and J gave up 5 bases, with 13 bases separating them. This CDR3 contains 13 residues. The CDR3 DNA sequence: TGTGCCAGCAAGGACCTTAATGAAGATACGCAGTATTTT. Protein sequence: CASKDLNEDTQYF.

The chain couples TRBV27 to TRBJ2-5; D possibly corresponds to TRBD2 (6 bases). Germline V gives CDR1 MNHEY, CDR2 SMNVEV (reference sequence). CDR3 length equals 14 residues. Deletions cut 3 bases from V and 5 bases from J, with 13 bases between. Here the CDR3 reads CASSLQSGTETQYF. CDR3 nucleotide sequence: TGTGCCAGCAGTTTGCAGTCAGGGACTGAGACCCAGTACTTC.

This clonotype turned up a few times. This rearrangement joins TRBV5-6 to TRBJ2-7; tentative D call: TRBD2 (6 bases). CDR1 SGHDT and CDR2 YYEEEE come from the germline V gene. The CDR3 has 14 residues. Trimming pared 3 bases from V and 0 bases from J, leaving 10 bases between. CDR3 nucleotides: TGTGCCAGCAGCTGGGGACTGACCTCCTACGAGCAGTACTTC. It is translated as CASSWGLTSYEQYF.

This clonotype was observed a handful of times. The chain has TRBV20-1 and TRBJ2-7, with a possible D match to TRBD2 (7 bases). CDR3 size: 13 residues. CDR1 and CDR2 from the germline V gene are DFQATT and SNEGSKA (reference sequence). V gave up 5 bases and J gave up 3 bases, with 14 bases separating them. The CDR3 spells CSARKGGDYEQYF. The CDR3 DNA reads TGCAGTGCTCGAAAAGGGGGGGACTACGAGCAGTACTTC.

This clonotype was detected a few times. The chain combines TRBV12-3 or TRBV12-4 with TRBJ2-5, with D tentatively TRBD2 (5 bases). The CDR3 contains 13 residues. The V gene lost 6 bases and the J gene lost 7 bases, with 15 bases spanning the gap. CDR3 nucleotide sequence: TGTGCCAGCAGACCCGAGGAGGCGGGGACCCAGTACTTC. It codes for CASRPEEAGTQYF.

This clonotype was recorded a few times. This CDR3 is missing its conserved last phenylalanine or tryptophan, likely due to a read error. The V and J genes are TRBV4-3 and TRBJ2-3, with D hard to call. Per germline, CDR1 LGHNA and CDR2 YSLEER. With 0 bases removed from V and 2 bases from J, the gap between germline ends came to 15 bases. CDR3 length: 17 residues. The CDR3 DNA follows: TGCGCCAGCAGCCAAGATGGAGCACACTCTTACACAGATACGCAGTATCTT. As protein: CASSQDGAHSYTDTQYL.

Notes on this clonotype: A read error may produce the germline difference seen at one junction end. CDR3 DNA: TGTGCCCGCCGCCAGCCCCTCGAAAATGAAACACTGTTTTTT. This gives the protein CARRQPLENETLFF. The chain joins TRBV3-1 to TRBJ1-4; D gene uncertain. This CDR3 has 14 residues. Germline loops: CDR1 LGHDT, CDR2 YNNKEL (reference sequence).

A word on this clonotype: No conserved phenylalanine or tryptophan ends this CDR3, so it is likely a read error. This chain uses TRBV4-3 with TRBJ2-1, with D maybe TRBD1 (5 bases). The germline V gene has CDR1 LGHNA and CDR2 YSLEER. Trimming took 5 bases from V and 0 from J, leaving 17 bases between them. The CDR3 spans 17 residues. The CDR3 here is CASSEGAGPISYNEQFL. The CDR3 region has the DNA TGCGCCAGCAGCGAAGGGGCAGGGCCGATCTCCTACAATGAGCAGTTCCTC.

J is TRBJ2-7 and V is TRBV12-3 or TRBV12-4; 10 bases map to TRBD2. The CDR3 totals 14 residues. With V trimmed by 7 bases and J by 2 bases, 5 bases remained unmatched. Here the CDR3 reads CASTTSGAPYEQYF. The CDR3 DNA follows: TGTGCCAGCACCACTAGCGGGGCCCCCTACGAGCAGTACTTC.

In its sample, this clonotype was seen many times. The gene calls are TRBV29-1 and TRBJ2-3; no reliable D call. V gave up 3 bases and J gave up 2 bases, with 36 bases separating them. The CDR3 has 22 amino acids. CDR1 SQVTM and CDR2 ANQGSEA come from the germline V gene. The DNA for the CDR3 is TGCAGCGTTGATGCCGGGCCTCTGAAACCCCCCAAACCCCGGGTACACACAGATACGCAGTATTTT. This encodes CSVDAGPLKPPKPRVHTDTQYF.

As for this clonotype: One junction end does not reproduce the germline sequence, and a read error may be involved. V is TRBV20-1 and J is TRBJ2-5; D perhaps matches TRBD2 (5 bases). CDR3 length: 15 amino acids. Germline CDR1 DFQATT, CDR2 SNEGSKA (reference sequence). The chain's CDR3 is CSTRRRRGEIETQYF. CDR3 nucleotides: TGCAGTACTAGACGGCGTCGAGGAGAGATAGAGACCCAGTACTTC.

The J gene is TRBJ1-1, the V gene TRBV6-2 or TRBV6-3, with a possible D match to TRBD1 (5 bases). This CDR3 comprises 14 residues. V was clipped by 1 base and J by 5 bases, with 11 bases between them. The germline V gene has CDR1 MNHEY and CDR2 SVGEGT. The CDR3 DNA follows: TGTGCCAGCAGTTACTTAGAGGGGAGAACTGAAGCTTTCTTT. Translated: CASSYLEGRTEAFF.

This clonotype was detected many times. V usage is TRBV24-1 and J usage is TRBJ2-3; D remains ambiguous. Germline CDR1 is KGHDR and CDR2 is SFDVKD. V was shortened by 1 base and J by 1 base, with 2 bases between the two germline ends. The CDR3 is 13 residues long. The CDR3 sequence is CATSDFGTDTQYF. DNA for the CDR3: TGTGCCACCAGTGATTTCGGCACAGATACGCAGTATTTT.

Worth noting for this clonotype: This may be a read error, as it is one base from a much larger clone. The chain employs TRBV9 and TRBJ1-1; D unclear. The germline CDR1 and CDR2 sequences are SGDLS and YYNGEE. This CDR3 is 13 amino acids long. CDR3 loop: CANSVSMNTEAFF. The CDR3 DNA follows: TGTGCCAACAGCGTATCTATGAACACTGAAGCTTTCTTT.

This chain uses TRBV27 with TRBJ2-3, with D perhaps TRBD1 or TRBD2 (5 bases each). CDR3 length equals 16 residues. With 5 bases removed from V and 4 bases from J, the gap between germline ends came to 19 bases. The germline CDR1 and CDR2 sequences are MNHEY and SMNVEV (reference sequence). The CDR3: CASSPPRAWDADTQYF. CDR3 bases: TGTGCCAGCAGTCCACCTAGGGCCTGGGACGCAGATACGCAGTATTTT.

This clonotype has just one count. A much more abundant neighbour one base away suggests this may be a read error. The chain recombines TRBV7-2 with TRBJ2-1; possibly TRBD2 for D (5 bases). Germline V CDR1 and CDR2: SGHTA, FQGNSA. This CDR3 region has 13 residues. Here the CDR3 reads CASSLEAGIEQLF. The DNA for the CDR3 is TGTGCCAGCAGCTTAGAGGCGGGTATTGAGCAGCTCTTC.

Concerning this clonotype: Given the absence of the conserved phenylalanine or tryptophan at the CDR3 end, a read error is likely. The chain employs TRBV15 and TRBJ2-1, with 9 bases aligning to TRBD1. Trimming cost V 6 bases and J 3 bases; bases outside gene matches: 6. The germline V gene encodes CDR1 LNHNV and CDR2 YYDKDF (reference sequence). The CDR3 is 15 residues long. The CDR3 sequence is CATREGQGIYNEQFL. CDR3 sequence (DNA): TGTGCCACCAGAGAAGGACAGGGGATCTACAATGAGCAGTTCCTC.

This clonotype was picked up a small number of times. V usage is TRBV4-3 and J usage is TRBJ2-7; no clear D gene. This CDR3 is 13 amino acids long. V lost 0 bases, J lost 6 bases, and 9 bases lay in between. The germline V gene encodes CDR1 LGHNA and CDR2 YSLEER. As DNA, the CDR3 is TGCGCCAGCAGCCAAGAAGTTCATCTCGAGCAGTACTTC. Encoded protein: CASSQEVHLEQYF.